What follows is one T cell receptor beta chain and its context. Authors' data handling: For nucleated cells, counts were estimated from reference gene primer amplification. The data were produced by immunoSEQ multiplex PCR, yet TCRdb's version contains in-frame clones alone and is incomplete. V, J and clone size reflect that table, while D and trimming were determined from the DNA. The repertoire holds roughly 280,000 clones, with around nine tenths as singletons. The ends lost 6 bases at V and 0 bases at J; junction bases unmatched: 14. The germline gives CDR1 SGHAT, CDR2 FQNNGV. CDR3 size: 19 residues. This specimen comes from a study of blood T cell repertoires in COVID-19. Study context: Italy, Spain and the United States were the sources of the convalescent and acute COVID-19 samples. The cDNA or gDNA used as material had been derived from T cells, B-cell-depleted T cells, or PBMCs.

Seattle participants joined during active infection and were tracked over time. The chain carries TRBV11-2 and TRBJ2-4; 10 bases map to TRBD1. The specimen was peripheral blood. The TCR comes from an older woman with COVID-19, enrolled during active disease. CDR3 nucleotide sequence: TGTGCCAGCAGGCCCATCAATTCCGGGACAGGGGTAGCCAAAAACATTCAGTACTTC. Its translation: CASRPINSGTGVAKNIQYF.